The source of this T cell receptor (beta chain) is a study of cytomegalovirus exposure and HLA in healthy donors. The PCR was carried out with 60 Vbeta primers and 13 Jbeta primers. TCRdb's table, derived via immunoSEQ multiplex PCR, lists solely in-frame clones and lacks some. The sample has some 180,000 clones; 70% to 80% are singletons. CDR1 is SGDLS and CDR2 is YYNGEE in the germline V gene. Trimming left V 3 bases short and J 2 bases short, with 11 bases between. The CDR3 runs 14 residues. At the time of sampling, donors were nominally healthy, though unrecorded immune exposures were likely. This receptor was obtained from a male donor in good health and CMV-seronegative. The sequenced sample was PBMCs. V usage is TRBV9 and J usage is TRBJ2-5, with no clear D. CDR3 amino acids: CASSGQALQETQYF. In DNA form, the CDR3 reads TGTGCCAGCAGCGGCCAAGCCTTACAAGAGACCCAGTACTTC.